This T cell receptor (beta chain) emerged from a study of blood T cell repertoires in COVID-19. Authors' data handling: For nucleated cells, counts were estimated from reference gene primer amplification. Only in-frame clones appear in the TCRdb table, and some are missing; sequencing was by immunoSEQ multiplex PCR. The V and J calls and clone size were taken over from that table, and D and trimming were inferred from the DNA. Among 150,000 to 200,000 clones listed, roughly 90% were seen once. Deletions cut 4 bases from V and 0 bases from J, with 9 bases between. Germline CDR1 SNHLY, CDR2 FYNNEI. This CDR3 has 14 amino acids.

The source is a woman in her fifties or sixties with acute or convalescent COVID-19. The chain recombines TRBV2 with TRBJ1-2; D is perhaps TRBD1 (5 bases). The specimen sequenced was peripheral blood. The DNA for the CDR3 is TGTGCCAGCAGTGCTGGACACTCTAACTATGGCTACACCTTC. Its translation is CASSAGHSNYGYTF. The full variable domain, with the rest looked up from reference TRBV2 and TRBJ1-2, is EPEVTQTPSHQVTQMGQEVILRCVPISNHLYFYWYRQILGQKVEFLVSFYNNEISEKSEIFDDQFSVERPDGSNFTLKIRSTKLEDSAMYFCASSAGHSNYGYTFGSGTRLTVV.